This is a list of T cell receptor beta chains from one sample in a study of blood T cell repertoires in COVID-19. The protocol was immunoSEQ multiplex PCR, while the TCRdb copy is restricted to in-frame clones and leaves out a portion. Here the sample spans roughly 350,000 clones, more than 70% being singletons. The sequencing input was peripheral blood. The receptors were sampled from a woman aged 70 to 79 with COVID-19, enrolled during active disease. The CDR3 runs from the conserved cysteine through the conserved F or W. A D gene is named only where the DNA matches it firmly. Clone size is shown for a subset of rows, as once, few, many or a class of expanded clone.

J | D | size | V | CDR3 | DNA
TRBJ2-1 | - | - | TRBV10-1 | CASSPRGSYNEQFF | TGCGCCAGCAGTCCGAGAGGTTCGTACAATGAGCAGTTCTTC
TRBJ2-6 | - | once | TRBV25-1 | CASSESVSGANVLTF | TGTGCCAGCAGTGAATCGGTCTCTGGGGCCAACGTCCTGACTTTC
TRBJ1-3 | - | once | TRBV3-1/TRBV3-2 | CASSQVWLGGSGNTIYF | TGTGCCAGCAGCCAAGTATGGTTGGGGGGCTCTGGAAACACCATATATTTT
TRBJ1-2 | - | - | TRBV21-1 | CASSKVPRGRGNYGYTF | TGTGCCAGCAGCAAAGTCCCAAGGGGTAGGGGAAACTATGGCTACACCTTC
TRBJ2-1 | TRBD2 | - | TRBV27 | CASSARGEAKRNEQFF | TGTGCCAGCAGTGCCCGGGGGGAGGCCAAGAGGAATGAGCAGTTCTTC
TRBJ1-1 | - | - | TRBV5-1 | CASSYGQTTEAFF | TGCGCCAGCAGCTATGGACAAACCACTGAAGCTTTCTTT
TRBJ2-3 | TRBD2 | - | TRBV27 | CASSLGSGAFTDTQYF | TGTGCCAGCAGTTTAGGTAGCGGGGCTTTCACAGATACGCAGTATTTT
TRBJ1-2 | TRBD1 | few | TRBV30 | CAWSLFGQGTYGYTF | TGTGCCTGGAGTCTTTTCGGACAGGGGACCTATGGCTACACCTTC
TRBJ2-1 | TRBD2 | - | TRBV5-4 | CASSVKAGGDNEQFF | TGTGCCAGCAGCGTGAAAGCGGGGGGGGACAATGAGCAGTTCTTC
TRBJ2-5 | TRBD2 | - | TRBV10-3 | CATLAGGQETQYF | TGTGCCACCCTAGCGGGGGGGCAAGAGACCCAGTACTTC
TRBJ1-1 | TRBD1 | - | TRBV6-5 | CASRGQINTEAFF | TGTGCCAGCAGGGGACAGATTAATACTGAAGCTTTCTTT
TRBJ2-3 | - | - | TRBV7-9 | CASSSTGTYLADTQYF | TGTGCCAGCAGCTCCACCGGGACATACTTAGCAGATACGCAGTATTTT
TRBJ2-7 | TRBD2 | - | TRBV3-1/TRBV3-2 | CASSQDWGGPYEQYF | TGTGCCAGCAGCCAAGATTGGGGGGGTCCCTACGAGCAGTACTTC
TRBJ1-5 | - | - | TRBV19 | CASIEGGGADNQPQHF | TGTGCCAGTATAGAGGGAGGTGGGGCGGACAATCAGCCCCAGCATTTT
TRBJ1-6 | - | - | TRBV5-1 | CASSLELNNSPLHF | TGCGCCAGCAGCTTGGAGCTGAATAATTCACCCCTCCACTTT
TRBJ2-3 | - | once | TRBV5-1 | CASSPRVPDTQYF | TGCGCCAGCAGCCCACGGGTGCCCGATACGCAGTATTTT
TRBJ2-5 | TRBD1 | - | TRBV6-6 | CASIHDRAQETQYF | TGTGCCAGCATTCATGACAGGGCCCAAGAGACCCAGTACTTC
TRBJ1-4 | - | - | TRBV7-2 | CASSLGQGPTNRKLFF | TGTGCCAGCAGCTTAGGGCAGGGGCCGACCAATAGAAAACTGTTTTTT
TRBJ1-1 | - | - | TRBV6-5 | CASSYEEGGRTEAFF | TGTGCCAGCAGTTACGAGGAGGGTGGGCGCACTGAAGCTTTCTTT
TRBJ1-1 | TRBD1 | - | TRBV10-2 | CASSSWDRGRGTEAFF | TGCGCCAGCTCTAGCTGGGACAGGGGACGGGGCACTGAAGCTTTCTTT
TRBJ2-5 | - | - | TRBV27 | CASSDSGVLQETQYF | TGTGCCAGCAGTGACTCCGGCGTACTCCAAGAGACCCAGTACTTC
TRBJ2-2 | - | - | TRBV6-5 | CASSYIRSTGELFF | TGTGCCAGCAGTTATATTAGATCTACCGGGGAGCTGTTTTTT
TRBJ2-7 | TRBD2 | - | TRBV27 | CASSHGGAYEQYF | TGTGCCAGCTCACACGGGGGGGCCTACGAGCAGTACTTC
TRBJ1-1 | - | - | TRBV3-1/TRBV3-2 | CASSQAGGSEAFF | TGTGCCAGCAGCCAGGCGGGGGGGTCTGAAGCTTTCTTT
TRBJ2-5 | TRBD1 | - | TRBV3-1/TRBV3-2 | CASSFGTGGSETQYF | TGTGCCAGCAGCTTCGGGACAGGGGGTTCAGAGACCCAGTACTTC
TRBJ2-3 | TRBD2 | - | TRBV24-1 | CATSPTGGPVDTQYF | TGTGCCACCAGTCCTACGGGGGGGCCTGTAGATACGCAGTATTTT
TRBJ2-4 | - | - | TRBV24-1 | CATSDGPGYDIQYF | TGTGCCACCAGTGATGGGCCAGGGTATGACATTCAGTACTTC
TRBJ1-2 | - | once | TRBV5-1 | CASSLLEAEGGYTF | TGCGCCAGCAGCCTACTGGAGGCAGAAGGAGGCTACACCTTC
TRBJ2-3 | - | once | TRBV5-6 | CASSLGTGYTDTQYF | TGTGCCAGCAGCTTGGGGACTGGCTACACAGATACGCAGTATTTT
TRBJ2-1 | - | - | TRBV19 | CASSMWIAAYNEQFF | TGTGCCAGTAGTATGTGGATAGCGGCCTACAATGAGCAGTTCTTC
TRBJ2-3 | - | once | TRBV9 | CASSVFTGQGTDTQYF | TGTGCCAGCAGCGTATTTACCGGACAAGGCACAGATACGCAGTATTTT
TRBJ1-2 | - | - | TRBV5-1 | CASSLAKGNYGYTF | TGCGCCAGCAGCTTGGCCAAGGGGAACTATGGCTACACCTTC
TRBJ2-7 | - | - | TRBV30 | CAWSDRNAYEQYF | TGTGCCTGGAGTGACAGGAACGCCTACGAGCAGTACTTC
TRBJ1-5 | - | - | TRBV4-1 | CASSQVGQVTNQPQHF | TGCGCCAGCAGCCAAGTGGGGCAGGTGACAAATCAGCCCCAGCATTTT
TRBJ2-7 | - | - | TRBV5-4 | CASSSQEAGYEQYF | TGTGCCAGCAGTTCTCAGGAGGCCGGCTACGAGCAGTACTTC
TRBJ2-5 | - | - | TRBV10-3 | CAAGHPQETQYF | TGTGCCGCCGGACACCCTCAAGAGACCCAGTACTTC
TRBJ1-5 | - | once | TRBV19 | CASSREGTQPQHF | TGTGCCAGTAGTCGCGAGGGCACGCAGCCCCAGCATTTT
TRBJ1-1 | - | - | TRBV6-2/TRBV6-3 | CASSPGSSGAEAFF | TGTGCCAGCAGTCCCGGGTCGTCGGGGGCTGAAGCTTTCTTT
TRBJ2-5 | TRBD1 | - | TRBV29-1 | CSARTGVGETQYF | TGCAGCGCCCGGACAGGGGTGGGAGAGACCCAGTACTTC
TRBJ1-1 | - | - | TRBV6-5 | CASSRPGGNTEAFF | TGTGCCAGCAGTCGCCCGGGGGGGAACACTGAAGCTTTCTTT
TRBJ1-6 | - | - | TRBV30 | CAWGRFTGNGNSPLHF | TGTGCCTGGGGACGCTTCACAGGGAACGGTAATTCACCCCTCCACTTT
TRBJ2-7 | TRBD1 | - | TRBV5-1 | CASSSDGTGPGGYEQYF | TGCGCCAGCAGCTCAGATGGGACAGGGCCAGGGGGGTACGAGCAGTACTTC
TRBJ2-2 | TRBD2 | - | TRBV14 | CASSQDKAGGTGELFF | TGTGCCAGCAGCCAAGATAAAGCGGGGGGAACCGGGGAGCTGTTTTTT
TRBJ1-2 | TRBD1 | - | TRBV28 | CAYRGTGANYGYTF | TGTGCCTACAGAGGGACAGGGGCCAACTATGGCTACACCTTC
TRBJ1-1 | - | - | TRBV27 | CASSKGHPNTEAFF | TGTGCCAGCAGTAAGGGACACCCAAACACTGAAGCTTTCTTT
TRBJ1-2 | TRBD1 | - | TRBV27 | CASRGQGAAGYTF | TGTGCCAGCCGGGGACAGGGGGCGGCTGGCTACACCTTC
TRBJ2-3 | TRBD1 | - | TRBV27 | CASIDRGARWGTQYF | TGTGCCAGCATTGACAGGGGGGCGCGATGGGGTACGCAGTATTTT
TRBJ1-6 | - | - | TRBV21-1 | CETDRSPYNSPLHF | TGTGAGACGGACAGGAGCCCCTATAATTCACCCCTCCACTTT
TRBJ2-7 | TRBD1 | - | TRBV19 | CASRSPGQGYEQYF | TGTGCCAGTAGATCCCCGGGACAGGGATACGAGCAGTACTTC
TRBJ2-7 | - | - | TRBV7-9 | CASSVRDTSYEQYF | TGTGCCAGCAGCGTCCGGGACACCTCTTACGAGCAGTACTTC
TRBJ1-6 | TRBD1 | - | TRBV2 | CASRTGTGVYNSPLHF | TGTGCCAGCAGAACCGGGACAGGCGTTTATAATTCACCCCTCCACTTT
TRBJ2-1 | - | - | TRBV7-2 | CASSSEAGWAYNEQFF | TGTGCCAGCAGCTCCGAGGCGGGGTGGGCCTACAATGAGCAGTTCTTC
TRBJ1-1 | TRBD1 | once | TRBV11-2 | CASSSRDRGGTEAFF | TGTGCCAGCAGCAGCAGGGACAGGGGAGGGACTGAAGCTTTCTTT
TRBJ2-7 | - | - | TRBV19 | CASSIGLTALTYEQYF | TGTGCCAGTAGTATAGGGTTGACAGCGCTCACCTACGAGCAGTACTTC
TRBJ1-6 | - | - | TRBV5-8 | CASSLGQNNSPLHF | TGTGCCAGCAGCCTAGGACAGAATAATTCACCCCTCCACTTT
TRBJ1-2 | TRBD1 | - | TRBV5-4 | CASSETGVMYGYTF | TGTGCCAGCAGCGAAACAGGGGTTATGTATGGCTACACCTTC
TRBJ2-3 | TRBD2 | once | TRBV5-1 | CASSGTSGGTDTQYF | TGCGCCAGCAGCGGGACTAGCGGGGGAACAGATACGCAGTATTTT
TRBJ1-2 | - | - | TRBV19 | CASSIETSRGYGYTF | TGTGCCAGTAGTATAGAAACAAGCCGCGGCTATGGCTACACCTTC
TRBJ1-1 | - | - | TRBV5-1 | CASSLAPGVTEAFF | TGCGCCAGCAGCTTGGCCCCAGGGGTTACTGAAGCTTTCTTT